This T cell receptor beta chain is from a study of CD8 T cells in ankylosing spondylitis. TCRdb passed the 5' RACE reads through MiXCR, listing each CDR3 protein once. Of roughly 240,000 distinct CDR3 sequences in the sample, under 8.5% are singletons; the top ten hold 4% to 5%. This clonotype was found many times. Its target is unknown. This CDR3 has 14 amino acids. Germline values: CDR1 DFQATT, CDR2 SNEGSKA (reference sequence). V was shortened by 0 bases and J by 8 bases, with 13 bases between the two germline ends. Study observations and caveats: Reports say disease-linked clones showed up significantly more in matched ankylosing spondylitis synovial fluid. Reports of some motif variants in reactive arthritis synovial fluid and blood predate this one. Roughly eight highly homologous variants formed a TCR beta motif that appeared characteristic of ankylosing spondylitis blood.

What was sequenced was blood, either unsorted or a sorted T cell fraction (not recorded which). The V and J genes are TRBV20-1 and TRBJ2-2, with a possible D match to TRBD2 (6 bases). The source is a female donor with ankylosing spondylitis or in good health (not recorded which). This CDR3 is CSARERPGRGELFF. The CDR3 bases are TGCAGTGCTAGAGAAAGGCCAGGGAGGGGGGAGCTGTTTTTT.